The 27 T cell receptor beta chains below all came from one sample that was sequenced in a study of T cells in Graves' hyperthyroidism and ophthalmopathy. Authors of the study amplified TCR beta CDR3 regions from RNA transcripts. Initially, a first-round RT-PCR of the TCR CDR3 employed the HTBI primer set. TCRdb re-called the multiplex PCR reads through MiXCR, storing one row per CDR3 protein. The repertoire holds more than 600,000 distinct CDR3 sequences, with over 15% as singletons. Sequenced sample: blood. The receptors shown here come from a young man with Graves' hyperthyroidism.

This clonotype was found a few times. The chain recombines TRBV28 with TRBJ1-6; D is possibly TRBD1 (6 bases). This CDR3 is built from 16 residues. CDR1 and CDR2 from the germline V gene are MDHEN and SYDVKM. Trimming cost V 5 bases and J 7 bases, with 18 bases left between them. CDR3 protein: CASSQQGDNWNSPLHF. CDR3 sequence (DNA): TGTGCCAGCAGTCAACAGGGAGATAATTGGAATTCACCCCTCCACTTT.

This clonotype has only a few counts. The gene calls are TRBV19 and TRBJ2-4; D ambiguous. Germline V gene data show CDR1 as LNHDA and CDR2 as SQIVND (reference sequence). Trimming shortened V by 3 bases and J by 6 bases, and 9 bases separated the two germline ends. The CDR3 sequence is 13 residues long. CDR3 in DNA: TGTGCCAGTAGTATGGTTACCCCAAACATTCAGTACTTC. Its protein product is CASSMVTPNIQYF.

The chain combines TRBV28 with TRBJ2-1; D is possibly TRBD1 or TRBD2 (6 bases each). V lost 8 bases and J 7 bases, leaving 21 bases between the germline ends. This CDR3 is built from 15 residues. Germline-derived CDR1 and CDR2 are MDHEN and SYDVKM. The CDR3 nucleotides are TGTGCCAGCGGGATAGGGGGGCGCCTCTTGAATGAGCAGTTCTTC. Translated, it gives CASGIGGRLLNEQFF. The whole variable domain, filled in from reference TRBV28 and TRBJ2-1, reads DVKVTQSSRYLVKRTGEKVFLECVQDMDHENMFWYRQDPGLGLRLIYFSYDVKMKEKGDIPEGYSVSREKKERFSLILESASTNQTSMYLCASGIGGRLLNEQFFGPGTRLTVL.

This chain connects TRBV5-1 to TRBJ2-7; 9 bases line up with TRBD1. Germline CDR1 reads SGHRS; CDR2 reads YFSETQ. Losses at the gene ends were 4 bases for V and 2 bases for J; bases not matched to a gene: 7. The CDR3 has 15 amino acids. CDR3 nucleotide sequence: TGCGCCAGCAGCGAATGGGACAGGGTCCCCTACGAGCAGTACTTC. Its protein product is CASSEWDRVPYEQYF.

This rearrangement joins TRBV5-5 to TRBJ1-4; TRBD1 aligns across 9 bases. This CDR3 contains 15 residues. Unmatched junction bases numbered 5, after V lost 0 bases and J lost 8 bases. Germline loops: CDR1 SGHKS, CDR2 YYEKEE (reference sequence). The CDR3 region is CASSLGQGESEKLFF. The DNA of the CDR3 is TGTGCCAGCAGCTTGGGACAGGGGGAGAGCGAAAAACTGTTTTTT.

This clonotype was seen at least ten times. This chain links TRBV3-1 with TRBJ2-3; no clear D gene. The CDR3 loop spans 16 amino acids. CDR1 is LGHDT and CDR2 is YNNKEL in the germline V gene (reference sequence). V was clipped by 0 bases and J by 0 bases, with 10 bases between them. CDR3: CASSQDLSASTDTQYF. In nucleotides, the CDR3 is TGTGCCAGCAGCCAAGATCTCAGCGCTAGCACAGATACGCAGTATTTT.

The genes are TRBV12-5 and TRBJ2-1; 8 positions agree with TRBD2. Germline V gene data show CDR1 as LGHNT and CDR2 as FRNRAP. V gave up 8 bases and J gave up 6 bases; unmatched junction bases: 6. CDR3 length: 13 amino acids. CDR3 protein: CASTRAGVNEQFF. The CDR3 region has the DNA TGTGCTAGTACACGAGCGGGAGTCAATGAGCAGTTCTTC. Complete variable domain (other parts from reference TRBV12-5 and TRBJ2-1): DARVTQTPRHKVTEMGQEVTMRCQPILGHNTVFWYRQTMMQGLELLAYFRNRAPLDDSGMPKDRFSAEMPDATLATLKIQPSEPRDSAVYFCASTRAGVNEQFFGPGTRLTVL.

CDR3 loop: CASSLRAGVSSYNEQFF. CDR3 bases: TGTGCCAGCAGCTTAAGAGCGGGGGTTAGCTCCTACAATGAGCAGTTCTTC. V and J are TRBV7-3 and TRBJ2-1; 8 bases are shared with TRBD2. The CDR3 has 17 residues. V lost 1 base to trimming and J lost 0 bases; unmatched junction nucleotides: 5. Germline lookup yields CDR1 SGHTA and CDR2 FQGTGA.

The chain recombines TRBV20-1 with TRBJ2-5; no reliable D call. Trimming took off 3 bases at V and 5 bases at J, with 7 bases between the two ends. The CDR3 loop spans 11 amino acids. Germline assignment: CDR1 DFQATT and CDR2 SNEGSKA (reference sequence). CDR3 region: CSARPPETQYF. CDR3 bases: TGCAGTGCTAGGCCACCGGAGACCCAGTACTTC.

This clonotype has at least ten counts. CDR3 nucleotide sequence: TGTGCCAGCAGTTTAACGACAGCAGCCCCTTCTAACTATGGCTACACCTTC. The encoded protein is CASSLTTAAPSNYGYTF. The genes are TRBV28 and TRBJ1-2, with TRBD1 as a possible D gene (5 bases). This CDR3 has 17 amino acids. The germline V gene encodes CDR1 MDHEN and CDR2 SYDVKM. V lost 2 bases and J lost 0, with 16 bases in between.

This clonotype occurred many times. DNA for the CDR3: TGTGCCAGCAGTTTATCACTGACAGGGACTAGCACAGATACGCAGTATTTT. Its translation is CASSLSLTGTSTDTQYF. The chain has TRBV27 and TRBJ2-3; D is possibly TRBD1 (7 bases). V was pared by 0 bases and J by 0 bases, with 13 bases between. This CDR3 has 17 residues. Looked up from germline, CDR1 is MNHEY and CDR2 is SMNVEV (reference sequence).

This chain connects TRBV11-2 to TRBJ1-2; D not resolved. V lost 5 bases and J lost 6, with 10 bases in between. The CDR3 runs 12 residues. CDR1 is SGHAT, CDR2 FQNNGV, per germline. The CDR3: CASSPRRDGYTF. The DNA of the CDR3 is TGTGCCAGCAGCCCCCGAAGGGATGGCTACACCTTC.

This clonotype was counted only a few times. A single base separates this from a much larger clone, so it may be a read error. The chain employs TRBV11-2 and TRBJ1-4; 7 bases match TRBD1. The CDR3 consists of 13 residues. Germline V lookup: CDR1 SGHAT, CDR2 FQNNGV. V was clipped by 5 bases and J by 5 bases; unmatched bases: 2. Here the CDR3 DNA reads TGTGCCAGCAGCCAGGACAGGAATGAAAAACTGTTTTTT. It translates to CASSQDRNEKLFF.

This clonotype has at least ten counts. The chain joins TRBV10-1 to TRBJ2-5; D unclear. This CDR3 is built from 13 residues. Per germline, CDR1 WNHNN and CDR2 SYGVQD (reference sequence). Trimming left V 3 bases short and J 4 bases short, with 9 bases between. The CDR3 reads CASSDSVGETQYF. The CDR3 DNA reads TGCGCCAGCAGTGACAGTGTGGGAGAGACCCAGTACTTC.

The J gene is TRBJ2-3, the V gene TRBV28; D not certain. V lost 6 bases and J lost 4, with 8 bases in between. CDR1 and CDR2 from the germline V gene are MDHEN and SYDVKM. The CDR3 loop spans 12 amino acids. The CDR3 DNA follows: TGTGCCAGCAGCCCCGCCCCAGATACGCAGTATTTT. This translates into CASSPAPDTQYF. Complete variable domain (other parts from reference TRBV28 and TRBJ2-3): DVKVTQSSRYLVKRTGEKVFLECVQDMDHENMFWYRQDPGLGLRLIYFSYDVKMKEKGDIPEGYSVSREKKERFSLILESASTNQTSMYLCASSPAPDTQYFGPGTRLTVL.

V is TRBV25-1 and J is TRBJ1-4, with TRBD1 as a possible D gene (6 bases). The CDR3 spans 11 residues. The V gene's germline CDR1 is MGHDK and CDR2 SYGVNS. CDR3 sequence: CATQGDEKLFF. CDR3 DNA sequence: TGTGCGACACAGGGAGATGAAAAACTGTTTTTT.

The chain is built from TRBV9 and TRBJ2-1; D possibly corresponds to TRBD2 (5 bases). Trimming pared 0 bases from V and 6 bases from J, leaving 7 bases between. The germline gives CDR1 SGDLS, CDR2 YYNGEE. CDR3 length: 13 amino acids. CDR3 loop: CASSVETTNEQFF. CDR3 nucleotide sequence: TGTGCCAGCAGCGTAGAGACTACCAATGAGCAGTTCTTC. The complete variable domain, with remaining parts taken from reference TRBV9 and TRBJ2-1, reads DSGVTQTPKHLITATGQRVTLRCSPRSGDLSVYWYQQSLDQGLQFLIQYYNGEERAKGNILERFSAQQFPDLHSELNLSSLELGDSALYFCASSVETTNEQFFGPGTRLTVL.

The DNA of the CDR3 is TGTGCCAGCAAGATGGGACAGACGGGCAATGAGCAGTTCTTC. Amino acids: CASKMGQTGNEQFF. The chain carries TRBV6-1 and TRBJ2-1; TRBD1 agrees at 7 bases. The junction had 9 bases not matched to a gene; V was cut back by 7 bases and J by 6 bases. Germline V gene data show CDR1 as MNHNS and CDR2 as SASEGT. This CDR3 spans 14 amino acids.

This clonotype was counted at least ten times. V gene TRBV28 combines with J gene TRBJ2-3, with TRBD1 matching over 9 bases. Trimming took 5 bases from V and 3 from J; bases not matched to a gene: 6. This CDR3 has 15 amino acids. Germline values: CDR1 MDHEN, CDR2 SYDVKM. The CDR3 bases are TGTGCCAGCAGTACAGGGGGCGTCGCGACAGATACGCAGTATTTT. As protein: CASSTGGVATDTQYF.

The genes are TRBV6-1 and TRBJ2-7; 13 nucleotides align to TRBD2. The CDR3 extends over 18 amino acids. Unmatched junction bases numbered 8, after V lost 3 bases and J lost 0 bases. Germline CDR1 reads MNHNS; CDR2 reads SASEGT. For the CDR3, the DNA is TGTGCCAGCAGTGAGGGACTAGCGGGACGACGCCGCTCCTACGAGCAGTACTTC. This sequence encodes CASSEGLAGRRRSYEQYF.

This clonotype occurred many times. The chain carries TRBV28 and TRBJ2-1; TRBD2 agrees at 7 bases. The CDR3 loop spans 15 amino acids. Germline V gene lookup returns CDR1 MDHEN and CDR2 SYDVKM. V lost 6 bases to trimming and J lost 5 bases; unmatched junction nucleotides: 10. CDR3 loop: CASRTWEGGNNEQFF. The CDR3 bases are TGTGCCAGCAGGACGTGGGAGGGAGGCAACAATGAGCAGTTCTTC.

This clonotype was detected many times. The chain employs TRBV3-1 and TRBJ2-1, with 11 bases that match TRBD2. The CDR3 sequence is 15 residues long. The germline V gene encodes CDR1 LGHDT and CDR2 YNNKEL (reference sequence). V lost 5 bases, J lost 7 bases, and 7 bases stayed unmatched. CDR3 DNA: TGTGCCAGCAGCTCGGGACTAGCGGAGGGGAATGAGCAGTTCTTC. Protein sequence: CASSSGLAEGNEQFF.

This clonotype has ten or more counts. V is TRBV5-5 and J is TRBJ2-7; tentatively, D is TRBD2 (6 bases). This CDR3 is built from 12 residues. The germline V and J ends were trimmed by 3 bases and 4 bases, with 8 bases remaining between them. Germline V gene lookup returns CDR1 SGHKS and CDR2 YYEKEE (reference sequence). CDR3 amino acids: CASSSLAYEQYF. The CDR3 DNA reads as TGTGCCAGCAGCTCGCTAGCGTACGAGCAGTACTTC.

This clonotype occurred many times. This chain connects TRBV28 to TRBJ1-5; the D is unclear. Trimming removed 1 base at V and 5 bases at J, with 18 bases between. Germline CDR1 is MDHEN and CDR2 is SYDVKM. The CDR3 spans 17 residues. CDR3 sequence reads: CASSLFALWQTDQPQHF. The CDR3 nucleotides are TGTGCCAGCAGTTTATTTGCTCTTTGGCAGACTGATCAGCCCCAGCATTTT.

This clonotype occurred a few times. The rearrangement links TRBV27 to TRBJ2-6, with D perhaps TRBD2 (6 bases). This CDR3 has 14 residues. Trimming removed 6 bases from V and 4 bases from J, with 10 bases in between. Germline V gene lookup returns CDR1 MNHEY and CDR2 SMNVEV (reference sequence). The CDR3 DNA sequence: TGTGCCAGCAGGGGGGGTGCCGGGGCCAACGTCCTGACTTTC. Translating it yields CASRGGAGANVLTF.

This chain links TRBV20-1 with TRBJ2-6, with D perhaps matching TRBD1 (5 bases). Trimming removed 4 bases from V and 2 bases from J, with 12 bases in between. CDR3 length equals 15 residues. CDR1 and CDR2 (germline): DFQATT, SNEGSKA (reference sequence). The CDR3 DNA reads as TGCAGTGCTATGGGGCTCAGGGCTGGGGCCAACGTCCTGACTTTC. As protein: CSAMGLRAGANVLTF.

This clonotype was found many times. The chain employs TRBV18 and TRBJ2-3, with 13 bases fitting TRBD2. J was trimmed by 5 bases and V by 2 bases; bases with no gene match: 10. In germline, CDR1 is KGHSH, CDR2 LQKENI. This CDR3 has 18 residues. This chain's CDR3 is CASSPTTGLAGVKDTQYF. The CDR3 DNA follows: TGTGCCAGCTCACCAACAACTGGACTAGCGGGAGTGAAAGATACGCAGTATTTT.